This TCR beta chain comes out of a study of blood T cell repertoires in COVID-19. Study as a whole: The cDNA or gDNA used as material had been derived from T cells, B-cell-depleted T cells, or PBMCs.

Self-reported history from a screening survey and questionnaire set each donor's cohort. V lost 8 bases and J lost 2, with 18 bases in between. Germline V gene sequence: CDR1 LNHDA, CDR2 SQIVND (reference sequence). The CDR3 loop spans 15 amino acids. Per the authors' pipeline: Reference gene primer amplification gave nucleated cell count estimates. Profiling relied on immunoSEQ multiplex PCR, and the TCRdb table lists in-frame clones only, not all of them. For V, J and clone size, that table is used; D and trimming come from the DNA. The table lists 150,000 or so clones, around 83% of them singletons.

The V call is TRBV19, the J call TRBJ2-5, with a tentative D call TRBD2 (7 bases). The TCR sequence derives from a man between 45 and 60 years old who had recovered from COVID-19. What was sequenced was PBMCs or T cells enriched from blood (not recorded which). For the CDR3, the DNA is TGTGCCAGTGGGCCGGGGGCTAGCGGTCAAGAGACCCAGTACTTC. Amino acid sequence: CASGPGASGQETQYF.